The 5 T cell receptor beta chains reported below all come from one sample, sequenced in a study of T cells after somatic rescue of genetic block. Clones were sequenced by immunoSEQ multiplex PCR, and TCRdb holds only the in-frame ones, with some missing. The sample records approximately 15,000 clones, under 75% being singletons. The material sequenced was peripheral blood mononuclear cells (PBMCs). Receptors were obtained from a boy aged 5-17 years.

The sample holds a few counts of this clone. The chain employs TRBV7-3 and TRBJ2-1, with 7 bases aligning to TRBD2. Trimming removed 4 bases from V and 10 bases from J; junction bases left unmatched: 1. This CDR3 is 11 amino acids long. In germline, CDR1 is SGHTA, CDR2 FQGTGA. CDR3 nucleotide sequence: TGTGCCAGCAGCTCGGGACTAGAGCAGTTCTTC. Protein: CASSSGLEQFF.

The chain carries TRBV5-5 and TRBJ1-5; TRBD1 is a possible D gene (5 bases). CDR1 SGHKS and CDR2 YYEKEE come from the germline V gene (reference sequence). Deletions cut 0 bases from V and 1 base from J, with 8 bases between. The CDR3 sequence is 15 residues long. The CDR3 region is CASSLEGSSNQPQHF. In DNA, the CDR3 is TGTGCCAGCAGCTTGGAGGGGTCCAGCAATCAGCCCCAGCATTTT.

The chain is built from TRBV1 and TRBJ2-3; the table's D call of TRBD2 was not tested on the DNA. TRBV1 is annotated as a pseudogene. The CDR3 consists of 17 residues. CDR3 sequence: CTSSQELVRGNTDTQYF. DNA of the CDR3: TGCACCAGCAGCCAAGAATTGGTGCGGGGGAACACAGATACGCAGTATTTT.

The chain is built from TRBV7-3 and TRBJ1-2; D call uncertain. V was shortened by 4 bases and J by 4 bases, with 19 bases between the two germline ends. The CDR3 spans 16 residues. Germline-derived CDR1 and CDR2 are SGHTA and FQGTGA. CDR3 sequence reads: CASSSSQWAPSYGYTF. The CDR3 DNA reads as TGTGCCAGCAGCTCCTCTCAGTGGGCTCCCAGCTATGGCTACACCTTC.

The chain combines TRBV5-1 with TRBJ2-7; 7 nucleotides agree with TRBD1. Losses at the gene ends were 0 bases for V and 6 bases for J; bases not matched to a gene: 3. The V gene's germline CDR1 is SGHRS and CDR2 YFSETQ. The CDR3 has 13 amino acids. The CDR3 region is CASSLETGSEQYF. As DNA, the CDR3 is TGCGCCAGCAGCTTGGAGACAGGGAGCGAGCAGTACTTC.